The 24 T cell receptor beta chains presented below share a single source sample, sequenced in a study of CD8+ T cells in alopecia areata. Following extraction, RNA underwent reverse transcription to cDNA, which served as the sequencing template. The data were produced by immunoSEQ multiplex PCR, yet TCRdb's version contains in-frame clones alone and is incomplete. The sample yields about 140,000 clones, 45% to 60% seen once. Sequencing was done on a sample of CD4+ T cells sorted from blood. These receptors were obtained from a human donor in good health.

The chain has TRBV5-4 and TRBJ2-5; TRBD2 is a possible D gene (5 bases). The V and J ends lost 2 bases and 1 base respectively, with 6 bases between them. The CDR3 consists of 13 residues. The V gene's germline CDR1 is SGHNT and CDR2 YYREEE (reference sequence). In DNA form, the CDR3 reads TGTGCCAGCAGCTTTACTAGCCAAGAGACCCAGTACTTC. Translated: CASSFTSQETQYF. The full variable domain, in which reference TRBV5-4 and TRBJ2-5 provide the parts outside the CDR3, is ETGVTQSPTHLIKTRGQQVTLRCSSQSGHNTVSWYQQALGQGPQFIFQYYREEENGRGNFPPRFSGLQFPNYSSELNVNALELDDSALYLCASSFTSQETQYFGPGTRLLVL.

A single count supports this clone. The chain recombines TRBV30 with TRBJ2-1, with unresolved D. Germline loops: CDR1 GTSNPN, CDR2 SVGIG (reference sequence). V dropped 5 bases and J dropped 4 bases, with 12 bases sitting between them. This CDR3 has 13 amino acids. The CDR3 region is CAWERGPYNEQFF. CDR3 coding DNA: TGTGCCTGGGAGAGAGGACCTTACAATGAGCAGTTCTTC. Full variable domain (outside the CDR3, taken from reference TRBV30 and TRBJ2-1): SQTIHQWPATLVQPVGSPLSLECTVEGTSNPNLYWYRQAAGRGLQLLFYSVGIGQISSEVPQNLSASRPQDRQFILSSKKLLLSDSGFYLCAWERGPYNEQFFGPGTRLTVL.

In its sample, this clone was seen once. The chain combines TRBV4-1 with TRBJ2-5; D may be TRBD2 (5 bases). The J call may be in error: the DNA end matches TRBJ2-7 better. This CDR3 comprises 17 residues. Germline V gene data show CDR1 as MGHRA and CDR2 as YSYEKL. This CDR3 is CASSQDLGLADHYEQYF. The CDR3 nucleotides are TGCGCCAGCAGCCAAGATCTTGGCCTAGCAGACCACTACGAGCAGTACTTC.

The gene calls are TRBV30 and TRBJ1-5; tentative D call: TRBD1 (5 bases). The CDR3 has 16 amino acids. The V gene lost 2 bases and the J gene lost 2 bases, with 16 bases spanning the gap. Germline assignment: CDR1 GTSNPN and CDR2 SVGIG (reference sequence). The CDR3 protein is CAWSSLGHAGNQPQHF. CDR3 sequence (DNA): TGTGCCTGGAGTTCCCTTGGACACGCTGGCAATCAGCCCCAGCATTTT.

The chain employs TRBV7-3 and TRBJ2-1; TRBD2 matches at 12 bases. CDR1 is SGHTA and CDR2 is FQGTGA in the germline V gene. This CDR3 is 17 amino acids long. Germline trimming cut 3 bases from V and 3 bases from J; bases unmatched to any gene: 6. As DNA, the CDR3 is TGTGCCAGCAGCTTTAGGACTAGCGGGGAGATCTACAATGAGCAGTTCTTC. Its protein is CASSFRTSGEIYNEQFF.

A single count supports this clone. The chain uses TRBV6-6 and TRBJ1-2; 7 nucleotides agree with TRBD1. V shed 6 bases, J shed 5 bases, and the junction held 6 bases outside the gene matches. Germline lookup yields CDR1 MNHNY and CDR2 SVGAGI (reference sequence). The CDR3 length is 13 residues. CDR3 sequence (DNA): TGTGCCAGCAGGTCGACAGGGACGTATGGCTACACCTTC. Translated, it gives CASRSTGTYGYTF.

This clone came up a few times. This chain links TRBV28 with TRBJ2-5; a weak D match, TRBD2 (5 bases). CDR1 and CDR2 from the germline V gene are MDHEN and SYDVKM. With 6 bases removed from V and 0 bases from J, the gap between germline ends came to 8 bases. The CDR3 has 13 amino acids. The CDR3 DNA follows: TGTGCCAGCAGAAAGCGGTACCAAGAGACCCAGTACTTC. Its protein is CASRKRYQETQYF.

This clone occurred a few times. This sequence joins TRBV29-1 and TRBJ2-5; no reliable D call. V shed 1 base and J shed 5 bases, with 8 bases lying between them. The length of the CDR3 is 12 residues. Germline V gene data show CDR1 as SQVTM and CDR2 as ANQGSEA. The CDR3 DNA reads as TGCAGCGTTGAAGCTTTGGAGGAGACCCAGTACTTC. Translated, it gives CSVEALEETQYF. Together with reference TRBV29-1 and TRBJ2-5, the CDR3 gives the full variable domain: SAVISQKPSRDICQRGTSLTIQCQVDSQVTMMFWYRQQPGQSLTLIATANQGSEATYESGFVIDKFPISRPNLTFSTLTVSNMSPEDSSIYLCSVEALEETQYFGPGTRLLVL.

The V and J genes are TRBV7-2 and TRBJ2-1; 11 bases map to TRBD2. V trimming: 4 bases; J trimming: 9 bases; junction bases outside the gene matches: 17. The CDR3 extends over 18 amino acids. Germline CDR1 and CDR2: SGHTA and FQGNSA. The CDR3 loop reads CASSSRGSGRAFSREQFF. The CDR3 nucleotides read TGTGCCAGCAGCTCAAGAGGTAGCGGGAGGGCCTTCTCGCGTGAGCAGTTCTTC.

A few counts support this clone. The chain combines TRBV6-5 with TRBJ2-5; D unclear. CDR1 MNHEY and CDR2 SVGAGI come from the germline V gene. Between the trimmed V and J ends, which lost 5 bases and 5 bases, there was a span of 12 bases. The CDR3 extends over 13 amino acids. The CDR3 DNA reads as TGTGCCAGCAGTCGTCGACCTCGGGAGACCCAGTACTTC. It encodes CASSRRPRETQYF.

CDR3 nucleotide sequence: TGTGCCACCAAGAAAGAAGGGGGCGGTTCCACCGGGGAGCTGTTTTTT. It yields the protein CATKKEGGGSTGELFF. The V gene is TRBV7-9, the J gene TRBJ2-2, with 7 bases lining up with TRBD1. The CDR3 is made up of 16 amino acids. With 10 bases clipped from V and 4 bases from J, the junction kept 15 bases outside the gene matches. Germline lookup yields CDR1 SEHNR and CDR2 FQNEAQ (reference sequence).

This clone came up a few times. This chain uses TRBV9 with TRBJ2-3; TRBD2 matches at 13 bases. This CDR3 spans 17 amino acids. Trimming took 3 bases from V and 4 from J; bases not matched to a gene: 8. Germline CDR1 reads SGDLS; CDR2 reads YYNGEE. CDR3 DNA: TGTGCCAGCAGCGCACTAGCGGGAGGGCCCGATGCAGATACGCAGTATTTT. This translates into CASSALAGGPDADTQYF.

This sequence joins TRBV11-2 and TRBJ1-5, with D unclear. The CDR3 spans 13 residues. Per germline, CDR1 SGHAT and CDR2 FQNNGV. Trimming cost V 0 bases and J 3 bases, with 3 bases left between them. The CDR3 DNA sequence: TGTGCCAGCAGCTTAGAATACAATCAGCCCCAGCATTTT. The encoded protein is CASSLEYNQPQHF. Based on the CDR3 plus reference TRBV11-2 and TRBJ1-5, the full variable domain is EAGVAQSPRYKIIEKRQSVAFWCNPISGHATLYWYQQILGQGPKLLIQFQNNGVVDDSQLPKDRFSAERLKGVDSTLKIQPAKLEDSAVYLCASSLEYNQPQHFGDGTRLSIL.

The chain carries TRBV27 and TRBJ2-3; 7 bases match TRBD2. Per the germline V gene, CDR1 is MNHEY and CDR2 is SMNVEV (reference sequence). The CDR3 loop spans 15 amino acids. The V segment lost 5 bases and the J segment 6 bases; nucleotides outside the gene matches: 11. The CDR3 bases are TGTGCCAGCAGTGTAGCGGGTATGGCGAGGGATACGCAGTATTTT. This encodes CASSVAGMARDTQYF.

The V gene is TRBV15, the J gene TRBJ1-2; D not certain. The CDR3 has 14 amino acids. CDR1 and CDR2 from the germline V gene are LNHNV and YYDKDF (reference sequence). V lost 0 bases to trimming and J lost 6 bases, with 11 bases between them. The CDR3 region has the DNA TGTGCCACCAGCAGAGATCGTGGGCTCCATGGCTACACCTTC. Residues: CATSRDRGLHGYTF.

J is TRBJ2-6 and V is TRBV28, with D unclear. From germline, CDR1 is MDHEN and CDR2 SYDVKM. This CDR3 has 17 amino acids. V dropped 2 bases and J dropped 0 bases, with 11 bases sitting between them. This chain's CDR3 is CASSLPHASSGANVLTF. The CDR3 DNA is TGTGCCAGCAGTTTACCACACGCCAGCTCTGGGGCCAACGTCCTGACTTTC.

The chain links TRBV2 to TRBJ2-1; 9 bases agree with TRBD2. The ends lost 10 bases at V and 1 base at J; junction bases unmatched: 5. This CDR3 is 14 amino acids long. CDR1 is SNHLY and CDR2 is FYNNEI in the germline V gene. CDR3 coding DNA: TGTGCCACCTTAGCGGGAGCTTCCTACAATGAGCAGTTCTTC. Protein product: CATLAGASYNEQFF.

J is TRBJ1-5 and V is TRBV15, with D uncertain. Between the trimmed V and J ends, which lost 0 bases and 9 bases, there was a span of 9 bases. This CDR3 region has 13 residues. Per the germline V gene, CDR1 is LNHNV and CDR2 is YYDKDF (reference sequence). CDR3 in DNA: TGTGCCACCAGCAGAGACTACCTTGGGCCCCAGCATTTT. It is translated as CATSRDYLGPQHF.

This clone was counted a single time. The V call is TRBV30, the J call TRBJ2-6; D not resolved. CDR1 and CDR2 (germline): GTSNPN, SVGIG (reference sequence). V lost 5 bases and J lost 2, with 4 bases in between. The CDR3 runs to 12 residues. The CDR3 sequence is CAWATGANVLTF. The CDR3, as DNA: TGTGCCTGGGCCACTGGGGCCAACGTCCTGACTTTC. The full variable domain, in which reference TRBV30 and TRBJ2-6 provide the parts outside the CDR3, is SQTIHQWPATLVQPVGSPLSLECTVEGTSNPNLYWYRQAAGRGLQLLFYSVGIGQISSEVPQNLSASRPQDRQFILSSKKLLLSDSGFYLCAWATGANVLTFGAGSRLTVL.

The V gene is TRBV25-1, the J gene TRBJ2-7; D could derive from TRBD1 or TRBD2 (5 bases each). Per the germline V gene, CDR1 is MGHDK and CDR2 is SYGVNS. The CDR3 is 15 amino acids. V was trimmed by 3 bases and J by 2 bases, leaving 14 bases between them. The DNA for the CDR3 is TGTGCCAGCAGTGAGCCGGGACCAGCCCCCTACGAGCAGTACTTC. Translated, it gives CASSEPGPAPYEQYF.

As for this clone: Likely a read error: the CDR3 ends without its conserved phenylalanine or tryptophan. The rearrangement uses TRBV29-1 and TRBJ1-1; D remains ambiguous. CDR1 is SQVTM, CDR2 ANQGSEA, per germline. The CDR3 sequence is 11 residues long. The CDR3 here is CSVVSNPEAFS. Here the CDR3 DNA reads TGCAGCGTTGTTTCGAACCCTGAAGCTTTCTCT.

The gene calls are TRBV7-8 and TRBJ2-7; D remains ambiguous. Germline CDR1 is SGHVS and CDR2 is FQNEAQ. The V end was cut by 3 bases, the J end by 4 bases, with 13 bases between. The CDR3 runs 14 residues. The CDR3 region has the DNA TGTGCCAGCAGCTTTGGCCCCACGGGTTACGAGCAGTACTTC. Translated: CASSFGPTGYEQYF.

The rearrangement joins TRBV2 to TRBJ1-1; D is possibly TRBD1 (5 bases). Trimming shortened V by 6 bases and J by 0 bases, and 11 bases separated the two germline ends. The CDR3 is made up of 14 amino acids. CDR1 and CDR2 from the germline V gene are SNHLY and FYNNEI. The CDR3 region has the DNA TGTGCCAGCAGGCCGGAGGGGCTGAACACTGAAGCTTTCTTT. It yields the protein CASRPEGLNTEAFF.

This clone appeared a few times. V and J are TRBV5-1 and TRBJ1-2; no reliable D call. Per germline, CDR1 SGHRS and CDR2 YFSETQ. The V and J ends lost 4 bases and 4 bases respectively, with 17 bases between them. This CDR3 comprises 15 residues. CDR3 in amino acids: CASSNTKEAGYGYTF. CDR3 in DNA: TGCGCCAGCAGCAACACTAAGGAGGCAGGCTATGGCTACACCTTC.